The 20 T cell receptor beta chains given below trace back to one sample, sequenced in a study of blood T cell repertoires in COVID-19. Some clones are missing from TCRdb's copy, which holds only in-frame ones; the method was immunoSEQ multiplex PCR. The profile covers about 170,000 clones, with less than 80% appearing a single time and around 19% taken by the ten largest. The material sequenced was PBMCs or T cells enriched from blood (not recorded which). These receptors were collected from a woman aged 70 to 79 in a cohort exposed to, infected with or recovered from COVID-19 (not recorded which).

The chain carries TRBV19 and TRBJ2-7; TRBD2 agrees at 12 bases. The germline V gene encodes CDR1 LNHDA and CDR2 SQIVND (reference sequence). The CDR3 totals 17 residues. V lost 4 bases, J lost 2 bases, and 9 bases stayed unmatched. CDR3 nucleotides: TGTGCCAGTAGTAAAGGGACTAGCGGGTCCATCACCTACGAGCAGTACTTC. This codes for CASSKGTSGSITYEQYF.

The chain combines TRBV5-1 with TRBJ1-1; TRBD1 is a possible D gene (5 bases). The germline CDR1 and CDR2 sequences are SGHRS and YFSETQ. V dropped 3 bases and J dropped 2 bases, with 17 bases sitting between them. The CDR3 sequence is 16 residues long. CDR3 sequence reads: CASSSFRDSINTEAFF. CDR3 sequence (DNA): TGCGCCAGCAGCTCCTTCCGGGACTCAATTAACACTGAAGCTTTCTTT.

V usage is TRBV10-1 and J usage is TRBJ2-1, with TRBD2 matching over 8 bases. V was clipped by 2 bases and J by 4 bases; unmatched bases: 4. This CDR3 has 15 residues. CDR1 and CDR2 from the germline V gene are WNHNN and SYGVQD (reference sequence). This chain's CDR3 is CASSEMVAGYNEQFF. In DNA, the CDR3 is TGCGCCAGCAGTGAGATGGTAGCGGGGTACAATGAGCAGTTCTTC.

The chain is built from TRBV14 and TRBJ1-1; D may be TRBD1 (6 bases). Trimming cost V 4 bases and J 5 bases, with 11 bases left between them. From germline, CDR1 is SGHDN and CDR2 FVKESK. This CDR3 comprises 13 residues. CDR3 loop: CASSLQGRTEAFF. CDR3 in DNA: TGTGCCAGCAGCCTACAGGGAAGGACTGAAGCTTTCTTT.

For the CDR3, the DNA is TGTGCCAGCTCACCACGGGGGACAGGGGCTGAAGCTTTCTTT. It encodes CASSPRGTGAEAFF. The chain employs TRBV18 and TRBJ1-1; TRBD1 matches at 10 bases. The CDR3 consists of 14 residues. Trimming took 1 base from V and 6 from J; bases not matched to a gene: 2. CDR1 is KGHSH, CDR2 LQKENI, per germline.

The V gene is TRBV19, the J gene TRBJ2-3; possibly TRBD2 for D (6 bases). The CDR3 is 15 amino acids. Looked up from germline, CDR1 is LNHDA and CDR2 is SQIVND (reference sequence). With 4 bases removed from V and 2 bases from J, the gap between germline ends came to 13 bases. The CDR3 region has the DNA TGTGCCAGTAGTACGGCCGGGGGTGCCACAGATACGCAGTATTTT. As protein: CASSTAGGATDTQYF.

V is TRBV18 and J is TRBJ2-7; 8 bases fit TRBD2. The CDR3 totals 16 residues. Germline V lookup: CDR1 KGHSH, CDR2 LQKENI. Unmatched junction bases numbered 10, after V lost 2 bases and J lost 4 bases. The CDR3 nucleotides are TGTGCCAGCTCACCAATCTCAGCGGGAGTGGGATACGAGCAGTACTTC. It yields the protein CASSPISAGVGYEQYF.

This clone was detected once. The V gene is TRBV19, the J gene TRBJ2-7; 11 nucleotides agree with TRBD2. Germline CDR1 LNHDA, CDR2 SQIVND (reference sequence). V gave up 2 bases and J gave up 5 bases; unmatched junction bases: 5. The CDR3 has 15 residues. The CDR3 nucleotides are TGTGCCAGTAGTATAATGACTAGCGGGACAAACGAGCAGTACTTC. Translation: CASSIMTSGTNEQYF. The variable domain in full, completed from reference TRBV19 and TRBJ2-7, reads DGGITQSPKYLFRKEGQNVTLSCEQNLNHDAMYWYRQDPGQGLRLIYYSQIVNDFQKGDIAEGYSVSREKKESFPLTVTSAQKNPTAFYLCASSIMTSGTNEQYFGPGTRLTVT.

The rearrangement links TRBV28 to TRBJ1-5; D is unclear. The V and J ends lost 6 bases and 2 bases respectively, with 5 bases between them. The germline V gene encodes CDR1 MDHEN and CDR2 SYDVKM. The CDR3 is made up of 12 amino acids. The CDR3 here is CASSYRNQPQHF. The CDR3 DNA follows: TGTGCCAGCAGCTACCGCAATCAGCCCCAGCATTTT. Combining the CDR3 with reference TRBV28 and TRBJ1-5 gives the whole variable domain DVKVTQSSRYLVKRTGEKVFLECVQDMDHENMFWYRQDPGLGLRLIYFSYDVKMKEKGDIPEGYSVSREKKERFSLILESASTNQTSMYLCASSYRNQPQHFGDGTRLSIL.

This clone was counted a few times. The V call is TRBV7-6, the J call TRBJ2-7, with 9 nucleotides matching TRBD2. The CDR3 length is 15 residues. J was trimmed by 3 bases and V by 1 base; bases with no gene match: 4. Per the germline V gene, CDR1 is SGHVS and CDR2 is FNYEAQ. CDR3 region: CASSLGHSGSYEQYF. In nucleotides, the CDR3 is TGTGCCAGCAGCTTAGGGCATAGCGGGAGCTACGAGCAGTACTTC. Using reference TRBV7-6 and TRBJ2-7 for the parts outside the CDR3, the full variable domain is GAGVSQSPRYKVTKRGQDVALRCDPISGHVSLYWYRQALGQGPEFLTYFNYEAQQDKSGLPNDRFSAERPEGSISTLTIQRTEQRDSAMYRCASSLGHSGSYEQYFGPGTRLTVT.

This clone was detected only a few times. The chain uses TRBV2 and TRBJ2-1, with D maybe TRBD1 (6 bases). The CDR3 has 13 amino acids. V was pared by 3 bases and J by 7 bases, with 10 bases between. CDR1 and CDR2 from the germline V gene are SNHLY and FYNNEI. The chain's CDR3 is CASSDQGTNEQFF. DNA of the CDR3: TGTGCCAGCAGTGACCAGGGGACGAATGAGCAGTTCTTC.

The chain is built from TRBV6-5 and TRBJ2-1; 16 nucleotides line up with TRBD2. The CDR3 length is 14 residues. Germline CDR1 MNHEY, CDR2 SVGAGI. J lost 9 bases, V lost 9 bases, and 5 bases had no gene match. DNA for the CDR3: TGTGCCAGTGGGACTAGCGGGAGGGCCGGTGAGCAGTTCTTC. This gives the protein CASGTSGRAGEQFF.

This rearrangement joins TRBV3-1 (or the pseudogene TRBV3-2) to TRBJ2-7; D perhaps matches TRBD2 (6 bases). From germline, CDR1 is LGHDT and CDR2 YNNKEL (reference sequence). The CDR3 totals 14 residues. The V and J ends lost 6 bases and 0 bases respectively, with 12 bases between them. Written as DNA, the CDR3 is TGTGCCAGCAGGGATCAGACTAGCTCCTACGAGCAGTACTTC. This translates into CASRDQTSSYEQYF.

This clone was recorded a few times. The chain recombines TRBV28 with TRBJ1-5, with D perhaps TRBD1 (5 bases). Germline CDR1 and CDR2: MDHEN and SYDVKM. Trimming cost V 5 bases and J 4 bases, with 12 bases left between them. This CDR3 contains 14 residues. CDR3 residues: CASSTGGWNQPQHF. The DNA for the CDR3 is TGTGCCAGCAGTACGGGGGGGTGGAATCAGCCCCAGCATTTT.

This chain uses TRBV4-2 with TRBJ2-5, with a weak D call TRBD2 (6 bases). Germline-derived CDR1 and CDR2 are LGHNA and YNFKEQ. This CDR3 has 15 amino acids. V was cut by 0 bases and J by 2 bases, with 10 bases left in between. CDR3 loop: CASSQEPGLQETQYF. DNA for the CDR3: TGTGCCAGCAGCCAAGAACCGGGACTTCAAGAGACCCAGTACTTC.

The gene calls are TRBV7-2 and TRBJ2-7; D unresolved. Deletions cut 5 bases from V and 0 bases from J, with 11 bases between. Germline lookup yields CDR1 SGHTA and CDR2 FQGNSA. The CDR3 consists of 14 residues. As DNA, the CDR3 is TGTGCCAGCAGCCCTAGATTGAGCTCCTACGAGCAGTACTTC. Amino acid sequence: CASSPRLSSYEQYF.

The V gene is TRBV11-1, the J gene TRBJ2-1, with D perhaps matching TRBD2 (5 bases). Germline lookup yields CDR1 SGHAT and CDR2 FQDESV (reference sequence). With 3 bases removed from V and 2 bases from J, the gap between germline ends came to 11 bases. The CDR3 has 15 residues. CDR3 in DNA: TGTGCCAGCAGCTTGGACTTCGGTGCCTACAATGAGCAGTTCTTC. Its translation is CASSLDFGAYNEQFF.

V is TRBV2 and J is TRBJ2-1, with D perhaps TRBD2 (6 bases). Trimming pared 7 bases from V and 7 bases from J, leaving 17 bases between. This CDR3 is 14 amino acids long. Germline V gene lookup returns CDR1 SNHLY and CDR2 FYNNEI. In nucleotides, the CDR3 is TGTGCCAGCACCACCCAGGTGGGGACTAATGAGCAGTTCTTC. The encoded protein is CASTTQVGTNEQFF.

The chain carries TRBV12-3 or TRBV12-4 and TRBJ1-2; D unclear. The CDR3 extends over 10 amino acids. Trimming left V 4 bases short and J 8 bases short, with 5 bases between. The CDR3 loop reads CASSYPGYTF. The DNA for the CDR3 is TGTGCCAGCAGTTATCCGGGCTACACCTTC.

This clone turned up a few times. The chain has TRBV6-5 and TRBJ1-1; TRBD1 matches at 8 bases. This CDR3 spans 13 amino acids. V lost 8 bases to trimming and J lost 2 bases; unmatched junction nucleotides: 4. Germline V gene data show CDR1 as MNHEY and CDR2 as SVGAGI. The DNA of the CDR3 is TGTGCCAGCGGGACAGGCATAAACACTGAAGCTTTCTTT. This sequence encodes CASGTGINTEAFF.